This T cell receptor beta chain was sequenced during a study of OX40 agonist ivuxolimab in advanced cancers. Clones were sequenced by immunoSEQ multiplex PCR, and TCRdb holds only the in-frame ones, with some missing. The data contain some 70,000 clones, under 95% of them singletons. Trimming took off 9 bases at V and 4 bases at J, with 9 bases between the two ends. The CDR3 has 11 residues. Germline V gives CDR1 MNHNS, CDR2 SASEGT. With autoimmune disease history or systemic immunosuppression, patients were excluded. On cycle 4 day 1 and cycle 7 day 1, as well as at baseline, blood was sampled. The V and J genes are TRBV6-1 and TRBJ1-1; no reliable D call. This receptor was obtained from an adult with an advanced solid tumor such as melanoma, head and neck, liver or kidney cancer. The sequences come from CD4+ or CD8+ T cells sorted from blood, collected in a trial of the OX40 agonist ivuxolimab. As DNA, the CDR3 is TGTGCCAGTGGAAGAATCACTGAAGCTTTCTTT. This encodes CASGRITEAFF.